Below are 29 T cell receptor beta chains sequenced from a single sample in a study of CD8+CD57+ T cells in acquired aplastic anemia (dated 2018 in TCRdb). Sequencing took place on an Illumina HiSeq 2000. Genomic DNA was used as template for profiling of TCR beta VDJ combinations and CDR3 sequences. The public reads were reanalyzed by TCRdb: fastp trimming at Q25, MiXCR alignment, in-frame beta chains only. Each entry is one CDR3 protein sequence, shown with its most common DNA and genes. Here the sample has roughly 200,000 distinct CDR3 sequences; around 60% occur a single time. In total, the top ten clones hold less than 30% of the sample. Sequenced sample: sorted CD4+, CD8+, or CD8+CD57+ T cells (not recorded which) from PBMCs. These receptors were taken from a human donor in good health.

This clonotype was recorded only once. The V gene is TRBV7-9, the J gene TRBJ2-7; D ambiguous. The germline V gene has CDR1 SEHNR and CDR2 FQNEAQ (reference sequence). Trimming took off 1 base at V and 5 bases at J, with 6 bases between the two ends. This CDR3 region has 12 residues. The CDR3 here is CASSLEPHEQYF. CDR3 DNA sequence: TGTGCCAGCAGCTTAGAGCCGCACGAGCAGTACTTC.

This clonotype was counted once. V and J are TRBV15 and TRBJ2-3; 9 positions match TRBD1. There are 15 residues in the CDR3. The V segment lost 5 bases and the J segment 3 bases; nucleotides outside the gene matches: 6. Germline values: CDR1 LNHNV, CDR2 YYDKDF (reference sequence). As DNA, the CDR3 is TGTGCCACCAGCGGCGGGACAGGGTGGACAGATACGCAGTATTTT. Protein sequence: CATSGGTGWTDTQYF.

The V gene is TRBV7-3, the J gene TRBJ2-3; a possible D gene is TRBD2 (6 bases). Trimming took off 5 bases at V and 2 bases at J, with 14 bases between the two ends. The CDR3 has 15 amino acids. Per the germline V gene, CDR1 is SGHTA and CDR2 is FQGTGA. The CDR3 here is CASSPPLASTDTQYF. CDR3 DNA: TGTGCCAGCAGCCCCCCACTAGCATCCACAGATACGCAGTATTTT.

The chain recombines TRBV7-2 with TRBJ2-2; no firm D call. The CDR3 length is 15 residues. Looked up from germline, CDR1 is SGHTA and CDR2 is FQGNSA. With 2 bases removed from V and 5 bases from J, the gap between germline ends came to 12 bases. CDR3 amino acids: CASSLFGGDTGELFF. The CDR3 DNA reads as TGTGCCAGCAGCTTATTTGGCGGCGATACCGGGGAGCTGTTTTTT.

The V gene is TRBV7-2, the J gene TRBJ2-3; TRBD1 agrees at 7 bases. Per germline, CDR1 SGHTA and CDR2 FQGNSA. Trimming at V came to 5 bases and at J to 4 bases, leaving 3 bases not matched to a gene. CDR3 length: 13 residues. CDR3 region: CASSPQGADTQYF. CDR3 nucleotides: TGTGCCAGCAGCCCCCAGGGGGCAGATACGCAGTATTTT.

In this sample, this clonotype turned up once. The chain joins TRBV29-1 to TRBJ2-4; tentatively, D is TRBD1 (6 bases). Trimming cost V 8 bases and J 0 bases, with 14 bases left between them. Germline V lookup: CDR1 SQVTM, CDR2 ANQGSEA. The CDR3 is made up of 14 amino acids. The CDR3 DNA reads TGCAGCTCCACAGGGTCACTAGCCAAAAACATTCAGTACTTC. Amino acids: CSSTGSLAKNIQYF. Using reference TRBV29-1 and TRBJ2-4 for the parts outside the CDR3, the full variable domain is SAVISQKPSRDICQRGTSLTIQCQVDSQVTMMFWYRQQPGQSLTLIATANQGSEATYESGFVIDKFPISRPNLTFSTLTVSNMSPEDSSIYLCSSTGSLAKNIQYFGAGTRLSVL.

The chain carries TRBV6-1 and TRBJ1-2, with 8 nucleotides matching TRBD1. CDR1 is MNHNS and CDR2 is SASEGT in the germline V gene. This CDR3 region has 15 residues. The V segment lost 6 bases and the J segment 2 bases; nucleotides outside the gene matches: 8. For the CDR3, the DNA is TGTGCCAGCAGGACGCCGGGACAGGACAACTATGGCTACACCTTC. It yields the protein CASRTPGQDNYGYTF.

Ten or more counts support this clonotype. This sequence joins TRBV4-2 and TRBJ2-7; TRBD1 or TRBD2 may be the D gene (5 bases each). Germline V CDR1 and CDR2: LGHNA, YNFKEQ. The CDR3 totals 13 residues. Trimming pared 1 base from V and 3 bases from J, leaving 7 bases between. The CDR3 coding sequence is TGTGCCAGCAGCCAAGTGGGGGTCTACGAGCAGTACTTC. Encoded protein: CASSQVGVYEQYF.

The rearrangement links TRBV7-2 to TRBJ2-7, with 10 bases matching TRBD1. V shed 2 bases, J shed 6 bases, and the junction held 4 bases outside the gene matches. The CDR3 totals 14 residues. Germline lookup yields CDR1 SGHTA and CDR2 FQGNSA. CDR3 DNA sequence: TGTGCCAGCAGCTTACGACAGGGGGCAAGCGAGCAGTACTTC. Translation: CASSLRQGASEQYF.

The chain uses TRBV25-1 and TRBJ1-2; TRBD1 matches at 7 bases. The germline V gene has CDR1 MGHDK and CDR2 SYGVNS. This CDR3 spans 15 amino acids. V lost 6 bases to trimming and J lost 4 bases; unmatched junction nucleotides: 11. CDR3 coding DNA: TGTGCCAGCAGACCAAACAGGGGCGAGGGCTATGGCTACACCTTC. Translation: CASRPNRGEGYGYTF.

The V gene is TRBV4-3, the J gene TRBJ1-2; D is undetermined. The length of the CDR3 is 13 residues. The germline V and J ends were trimmed by 0 bases and 6 bases, with 8 bases remaining between them. Germline CDR1 LGHNA, CDR2 YSLEER. The CDR3 DNA sequence: TGCGCCAGCAGCCAAGATGTCCTGGATGGCTACACCTTC. Translation: CASSQDVLDGYTF.

This clonotype was seen a handful of times. The rearrangement uses TRBV10-2 and TRBJ2-5; D is possibly TRBD2 (5 bases). CDR1 is WSHSY and CDR2 is SAAADI in the germline V gene. The CDR3 covers 13 residues. Trimming stripped 5 bases from V and 4 bases from J, with 11 bases between. The CDR3 is CASSQYGGETQYF. The DNA for the CDR3 is TGCGCCAGCAGTCAGTATGGAGGAGAGACCCAGTACTTC.

With regard to this clonotype: One end of the junction is discordant with germline, which a read error may explain. The CDR3, as DNA: TGCACCAGCAGCTTGGTGGCGGGAGTGGACACCGGGGAGCTGTTTTTT. Translated, it gives CTSSLVAGVDTGELFF. The chain recombines TRBV5-1 with TRBJ2-2; TRBD2 matches at 7 bases. CDR3 length equals 16 residues. Germline assignment: CDR1 SGHRS and CDR2 YFSETQ. Variable domain in full (rest from reference TRBV5-1 and TRBJ2-2): KAGVTQTPRYLIKTRGQQVTLSCSPISGHRSVSWYQQTPGQGLQFLFEYFSETQRNKGNFPGRFSGRQFSNSRSEMNVSTLELGDSALYLCTSSLVAGVDTGELFFGEGSRLTVL.

This clonotype was found once. The junction and the germline gene differ at one end; a read error may be behind it. The chain has TRBV15 and TRBJ2-3; the match to TRBD2 covers 9 bases. The CDR3 covers 13 residues. The V gene's germline CDR1 is LNHNV and CDR2 YYDKDF (reference sequence). The CDR3 region has the DNA TGTGCCACCAGTCTAGCGGGAACAGGTACGCAGTATTTT. Amino acids: CATSLAGTGTQYF.

The chain employs TRBV20-1 and TRBJ1-2; D gene unclear. CDR3 length: 12 amino acids. Trimming removed 5 bases from V and 2 bases from J, with 9 bases in between. Germline V lookup: CDR1 DFQATT, CDR2 SNEGSKA (reference sequence). In nucleotides, the CDR3 is TGCAGTGCTCCGGACGGGAACTATGGCTACACCTTC. Translated: CSAPDGNYGYTF.

On this clonotype: A much larger clone lies one base from this, so it may be a read error. The chain links TRBV12-3 or TRBV12-4 to TRBJ2-1; 10 bases are shared with TRBD2. The V and J ends lost 3 bases and 10 bases, in that order; junction bases with no gene match: 9. CDR3 length equals 15 residues. CDR3 residues: CASSFRLAGVNEQFF. CDR3 sequence (DNA): TGTGCCAGCAGTTTCCGGCTAGCGGGAGTCAACGAGCAGTTCTTC.

This clonotype is a singleton in its sample. V gene TRBV20-1 combines with J gene TRBJ2-3; possible D gene TRBD2, 6 bases. V lost 0 bases and J 5 bases, leaving 15 bases between the germline ends. Germline V gene lookup returns CDR1 DFQATT and CDR2 SNEGSKA (reference sequence). The CDR3 has 15 amino acids. The CDR3 coding sequence is TGCAGTGCTAGAGATTCGGGACTCCCAATAGATACGCAGTATTTT. Translated: CSARDSGLPIDTQYF.

In its sample, this clonotype was seen many times. V is TRBV27 and J is TRBJ2-7; 9 bases align to TRBD1. Germline V lookup: CDR1 MNHEY, CDR2 SMNVEV (reference sequence). The CDR3 has 15 residues. V lost 1 base, J lost 4 bases, and 5 bases stayed unmatched. The CDR3 spells CASSLWGQGGYEQYF. The CDR3 DNA follows: TGTGCCAGCAGTTTATGGGGACAGGGTGGGTACGAGCAGTACTTC.

This clonotype was recorded many times. A read error may account for a junction end that differs from germline. The chain links TRBV10-3 to TRBJ1-2; D remains ambiguous. The CDR3 has 13 residues. The germline gives CDR1 ENHRY, CDR2 SYGVKD. As DNA, the CDR3 is TGTGCCATCAGGGAGTTGGGCGGTAATGGCTACACCTTC. As protein: CAIRELGGNGYTF.

This chain connects TRBV10-3 to TRBJ1-4; maybe TRBD1 (5 bases). Germline V gives CDR1 ENHRY, CDR2 SYGVKD. This CDR3 comprises 14 residues. The ends were cut back, 4 bases at V and 7 bases at J, with 13 bases in the middle. The CDR3 DNA sequence: TGTGCCATCAGTGGGGGGGGGATTGTTGAAAAACTGTTTTTT. It translates to CAISGGGIVEKLFF.

The chain is built from TRBV2 and TRBJ1-6; D is perhaps TRBD1 (5 bases). From germline, CDR1 is SNHLY and CDR2 FYNNEI. Trimming cost V 3 bases and J 14 bases, with 11 bases left between them. The CDR3 totals 12 residues. The CDR3 DNA reads as TGTGCCAGCAGTGAGATCGGGGCGGCCCTCCACTTT. Amino acid sequence: CASSEIGAALHF.

This clonotype came up many times. This sequence joins TRBV11-2 and TRBJ2-5, with D possibly being TRBD2 (6 bases). The CDR3 spans 12 residues. The germline V gene has CDR1 SGHAT and CDR2 FQNNGV. The ends were cut back, 5 bases at V and 9 bases at J, with 13 bases in the middle. The CDR3 nucleotides read TGTGCCAGCAGCACGACTAGTCAGGCCCAGTACTTC. Translation: CASSTTSQAQYF.

In its sample, this clonotype was seen many times. The chain joins TRBV7-2 to TRBJ2-7; unclear D gene. The CDR3 runs to 14 residues. V lost 0 bases and J 0 bases, leaving 6 bases between the germline ends. Germline lookup yields CDR1 SGHTA and CDR2 FQGNSA. The CDR3 coding sequence is TGTGCCAGCAGCTTAGCGGGTGGCTCCTACGAGCAGTACTTC. This translates into CASSLAGGSYEQYF.

This clonotype has at least ten counts. The J gene is TRBJ1-5, the V gene TRBV6-2 or TRBV6-3; D call uncertain. With 5 bases removed from V and 7 bases from J, the gap between germline ends came to 12 bases. The CDR3 length is 13 residues. Germline CDR1 and CDR2: MNHEY and SVGEGT. The CDR3 DNA follows: TGTGCCAGCAGTCGCGGTTTCGGGCAGCCCCAGCATTTT. Its translation is CASSRGFGQPQHF.

For the CDR3, the DNA is TGTGCCAGCAGCCTTCGCCTCGGGACTAGCGGGAGCGCCTACGAGCAGTACTTC. It yields the protein CASSLRLGTSGSAYEQYF. The rearrangement uses TRBV7-8 and TRBJ2-7; 14 bases fit TRBD2. With 5 bases clipped from V and 2 bases from J, the junction kept 11 bases outside the gene matches. The CDR3 runs to 18 residues. Germline CDR1 is SGHVS and CDR2 is FQNEAQ.

The rearrangement links TRBV20-1 to TRBJ2-7; D might be TRBD1 (5 bases). CDR1 DFQATT and CDR2 SNEGSKA come from the germline V gene (reference sequence). CDR3 length: 12 residues. V was cut by 2 bases and J by 8 bases, with 13 bases left in between. The CDR3 sequence is CSARKQGRKQYF. CDR3 nucleotides: TGCAGTGCTAGAAAGCAGGGTAGGAAGCAGTACTTC.

This clonotype was seen at least ten times. The gene calls are TRBV6-5 and TRBJ1-3; 8 bases fit TRBD1. The germline V gene has CDR1 MNHEY and CDR2 SVGAGI. V was pared by 4 bases and J by 1 base, with 3 bases of the junction left unmatched. The CDR3 consists of 15 residues. The CDR3 nucleotides are TGTGCCAGCAGTTTAGACAGGGGATCTGGAAACACCATATATTTT. This sequence encodes CASSLDRGSGNTIYF.

There are many counts of this clonotype. The rearrangement links TRBV6-5 to TRBJ2-7; 7 bases agree with TRBD1. Looked up from germline, CDR1 is MNHEY and CDR2 is SVGAGI. This CDR3 is built from 17 residues. V shed 6 bases and J 2 bases; nucleotides not matched to a gene: 16. The CDR3 nucleotides are TGTGCCAGCAGATCTCTTGTTGGACAGGAATGGACCTACGAGCAGTACTTC. The encoded protein is CASRSLVGQEWTYEQYF.

The chain joins TRBV6-1 to TRBJ2-7; tentatively, D is TRBD1 (6 bases). The germline V and J ends were trimmed by 9 bases and 2 bases, with 17 bases remaining between them. The CDR3 runs to 14 residues. Germline V CDR1 and CDR2: MNHNS, SASEGT. CDR3 in amino acids: CASSNHRATYEQYF. As DNA, the CDR3 is TGTGCCAGTAGTAACCACAGGGCAACCTACGAGCAGTACTTC.